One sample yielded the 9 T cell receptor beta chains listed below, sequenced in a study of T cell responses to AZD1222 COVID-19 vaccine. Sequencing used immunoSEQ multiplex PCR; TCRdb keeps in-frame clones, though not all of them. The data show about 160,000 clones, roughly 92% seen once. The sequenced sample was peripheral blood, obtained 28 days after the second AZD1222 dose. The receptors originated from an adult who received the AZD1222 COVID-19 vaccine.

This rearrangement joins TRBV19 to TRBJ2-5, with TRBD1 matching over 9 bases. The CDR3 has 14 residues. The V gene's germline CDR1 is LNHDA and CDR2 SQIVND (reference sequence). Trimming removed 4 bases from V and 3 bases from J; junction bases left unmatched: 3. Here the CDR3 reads CASSKQGAKETQYF. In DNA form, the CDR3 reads TGTGCCAGTAGTAAACAGGGGGCTAAAGAGACCCAGTACTTC.

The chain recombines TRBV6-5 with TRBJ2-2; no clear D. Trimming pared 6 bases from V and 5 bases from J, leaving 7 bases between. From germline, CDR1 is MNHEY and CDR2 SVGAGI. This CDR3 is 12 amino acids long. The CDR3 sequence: CASRPGTGELFF. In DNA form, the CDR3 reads TGTGCCAGCAGACCTGGGACCGGGGAGCTGTTTTTT.

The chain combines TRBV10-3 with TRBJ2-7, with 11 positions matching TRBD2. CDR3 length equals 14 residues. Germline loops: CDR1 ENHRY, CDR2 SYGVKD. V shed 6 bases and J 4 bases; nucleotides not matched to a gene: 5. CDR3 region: CAISLLAGGYEQYF. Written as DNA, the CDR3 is TGTGCCATCAGCCTTCTAGCGGGAGGTTACGAGCAGTACTTC.

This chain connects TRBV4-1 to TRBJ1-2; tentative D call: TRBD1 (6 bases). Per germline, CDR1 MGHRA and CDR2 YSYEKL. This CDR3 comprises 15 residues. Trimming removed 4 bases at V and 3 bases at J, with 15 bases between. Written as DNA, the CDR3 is TGCGCCAGCAGCCTGGGGGGCGGGCCATACTATGGCTACACCTTC. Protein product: CASSLGGGPYYGYTF.

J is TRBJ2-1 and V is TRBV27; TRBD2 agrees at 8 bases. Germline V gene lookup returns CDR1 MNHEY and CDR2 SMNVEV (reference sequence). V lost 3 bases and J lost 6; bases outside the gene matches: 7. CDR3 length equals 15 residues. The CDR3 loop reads CASSFLSGTGNEQFF. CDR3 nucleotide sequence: TGTGCCAGCAGTTTTCTTAGCGGGACGGGCAATGAGCAGTTCTTC.

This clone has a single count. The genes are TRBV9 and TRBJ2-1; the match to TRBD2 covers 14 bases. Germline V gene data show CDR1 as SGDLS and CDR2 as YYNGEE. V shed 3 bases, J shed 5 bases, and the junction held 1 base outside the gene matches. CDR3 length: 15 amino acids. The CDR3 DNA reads TGTGCCAGCAGCGGACTAGCGGGAGGGGACAATGAGCAGTTCTTC. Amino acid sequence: CASSGLAGGDNEQFF.

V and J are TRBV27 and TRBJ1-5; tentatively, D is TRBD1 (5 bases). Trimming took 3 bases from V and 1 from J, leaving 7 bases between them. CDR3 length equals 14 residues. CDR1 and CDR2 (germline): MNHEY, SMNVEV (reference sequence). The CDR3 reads CASSFRQSNQPQHF. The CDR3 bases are TGTGCCAGCAGTTTCAGACAGAGCAATCAGCCCCAGCATTTT.

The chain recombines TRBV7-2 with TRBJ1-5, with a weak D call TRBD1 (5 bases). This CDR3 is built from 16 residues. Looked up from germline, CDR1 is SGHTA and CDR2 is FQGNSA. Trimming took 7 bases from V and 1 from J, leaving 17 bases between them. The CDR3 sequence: CASTLGGRLSNQPQHF. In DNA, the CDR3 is TGTGCCAGCACCTTGGGGGGGAGGTTAAGCAATCAGCCCCAGCATTTT.

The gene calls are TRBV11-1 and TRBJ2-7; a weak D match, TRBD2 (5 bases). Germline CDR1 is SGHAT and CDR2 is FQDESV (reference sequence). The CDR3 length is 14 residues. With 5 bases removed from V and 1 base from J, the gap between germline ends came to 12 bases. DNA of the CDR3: TGTGCCAGCAGCCTAGGACTGGGTTCCTACGAGCAGTACTTC. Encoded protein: CASSLGLGSYEQYF.